Below are 5 T cell receptor beta chains sequenced from a single sample in a study of cytomegalovirus exposure and HLA in healthy donors. Both 60 Vbeta primers and 13 Jbeta primers went into the PCR. Generated by immunoSEQ multiplex PCR, the TCRdb table keeps only in-frame clones and is missing some. The data hold about 200,000 clones, with around four fifths observed a single time. The sequenced material came from PBMCs. Receptors were obtained from a woman in her forties or fifties in good health and CMV-seropositive.

This clone came up once. The chain combines TRBV28 with TRBJ1-5, with 8 bases identical to TRBD1. V lost 7 bases to trimming and J lost 6 bases; unmatched junction nucleotides: 11. This CDR3 region has 15 residues. Germline-derived CDR1 and CDR2 are MDHEN and SYDVKM. Written as DNA, the CDR3 is TGTGCCAGCATCCGGACAGGGCCGTTGGTTCAGCCCCAGCATTTT. As protein: CASIRTGPLVQPQHF.

The chain combines TRBV5-1 with TRBJ2-3, with TRBD2 matching 9 bases. This CDR3 comprises 18 residues. Germline V gene lookup returns CDR1 SGHRS and CDR2 YFSETQ. The V and J ends lost 0 bases and 0 bases, in that order; junction bases with no gene match: 8. The CDR3, as DNA: TGCGCCAGCAGCTTGGCTCTAGCGGGAAGTGCTAGCACAGATACGCAGTATTTT. The encoded protein is CASSLALAGSASTDTQYF.

A few counts support this clone. This chain links TRBV28 with TRBJ2-5; D uncertain. V lost 2 bases to trimming and J lost 3 bases, with 13 bases between them. The CDR3 is 15 amino acids. The germline V gene encodes CDR1 MDHEN and CDR2 SYDVKM. The CDR3 sequence: CASSLRRVSEETQYF. CDR3 DNA sequence: TGTGCCAGCAGTTTACGTAGAGTATCGGAAGAGACCCAGTACTTC.

V usage is TRBV18 and J usage is TRBJ1-1, with D maybe TRBD1 (6 bases). The germline gives CDR1 KGHSH, CDR2 LQKENI. With 5 bases removed from V and 0 bases from J, the gap between germline ends came to 7 bases. The CDR3 is 13 residues long. DNA for the CDR3: TGTGCCAGCTCATCAGGGGTGAACACTGAAGCTTTCTTT. Amino acid sequence: CASSSGVNTEAFF.

The chain combines TRBV7-6 with TRBJ1-4, with D possibly TRBD1 on 5 matching bases. Trimming took off 7 bases at V and 6 bases at J, with 21 bases between the two ends. Looked up from germline, CDR1 is SGHVS and CDR2 is FNYEAQ. This CDR3 contains 16 residues. The DNA of the CDR3 is TGTGCCAGCACCCCCGGTTGGGGAACGGGGGATGAAAAACTGTTTTTT. Encoded protein: CASTPGWGTGDEKLFF.